This T cell receptor (beta chain) is from a study of CD4 T cells in relation to SARS-CoV-2 and coronaviruses. Profiled with immunoSEQ multiplex PCR; TCRdb holds only in-frame clones, not every one. The data hold about 38,000 clones, with about three quarters observed a single time. With respect to this clone: Its antigen is undetermined.

V shed 4 bases and J 3 bases; nucleotides not matched to a gene: 10. The CDR3 has 16 residues. The germline CDR1 and CDR2 sequences are SGHDN and FVKESK. Roughly 10^5 naive or memory CD4+ cells were cultured with CEF peptides for 9 to 10 days. The sample was memory CD4+ T cells from PBMCs, cultured in vitro. The rearrangement uses TRBV14 and TRBJ2-3; 7 positions agree with TRBD2. The origin of this receptor is an adult with COVID-19. The CDR3 spells CASSPWAGDGTDTQYF. Written as DNA, the CDR3 is TGTGCCAGCAGCCCGTGGGCGGGAGATGGAACAGATACGCAGTATTTT.